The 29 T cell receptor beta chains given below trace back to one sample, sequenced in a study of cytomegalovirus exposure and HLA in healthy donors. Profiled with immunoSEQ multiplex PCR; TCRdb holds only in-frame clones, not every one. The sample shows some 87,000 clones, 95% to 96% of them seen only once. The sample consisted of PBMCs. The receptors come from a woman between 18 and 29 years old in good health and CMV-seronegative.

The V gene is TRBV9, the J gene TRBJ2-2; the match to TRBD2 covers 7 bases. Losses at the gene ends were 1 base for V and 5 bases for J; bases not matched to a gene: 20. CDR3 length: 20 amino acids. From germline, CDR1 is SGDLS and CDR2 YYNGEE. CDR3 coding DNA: TGTGCCAGCAGCGTATCTTCCCGGACCCCCGAGCGGGACCTAACCGGGGAGCTGTTTTTT. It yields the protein CASSVSSRTPERDLTGELFF.

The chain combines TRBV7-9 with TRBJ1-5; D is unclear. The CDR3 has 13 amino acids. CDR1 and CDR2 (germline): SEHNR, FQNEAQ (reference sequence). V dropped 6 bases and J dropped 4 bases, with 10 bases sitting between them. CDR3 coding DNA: TGTGCCAGCAGGGGCGGCGGGAATCAGCCCCAGCATTTT. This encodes CASRGGGNQPQHF.

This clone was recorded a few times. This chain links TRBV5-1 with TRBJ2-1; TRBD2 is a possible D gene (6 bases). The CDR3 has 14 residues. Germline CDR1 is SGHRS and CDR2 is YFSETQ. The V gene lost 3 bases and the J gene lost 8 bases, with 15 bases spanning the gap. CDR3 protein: CASSSIGTFDEQFF. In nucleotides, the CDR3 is TGCGCCAGCAGCTCAATCGGGACTTTCGATGAGCAGTTCTTC.

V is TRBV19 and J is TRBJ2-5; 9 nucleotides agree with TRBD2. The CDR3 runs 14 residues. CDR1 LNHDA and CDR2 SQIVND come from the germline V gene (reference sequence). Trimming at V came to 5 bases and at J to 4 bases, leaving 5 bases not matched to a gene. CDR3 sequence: CASSRAGGPETQYF. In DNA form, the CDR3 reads TGTGCCAGTAGTCGTGCGGGAGGGCCAGAGACCCAGTACTTC.

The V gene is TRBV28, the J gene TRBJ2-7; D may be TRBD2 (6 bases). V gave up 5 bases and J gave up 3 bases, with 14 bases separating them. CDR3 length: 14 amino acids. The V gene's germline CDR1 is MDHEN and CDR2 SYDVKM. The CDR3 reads CASSQSRDDYEQYF. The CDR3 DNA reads TGTGCCAGCAGTCAGTCGCGGGACGACTACGAGCAGTACTTC.

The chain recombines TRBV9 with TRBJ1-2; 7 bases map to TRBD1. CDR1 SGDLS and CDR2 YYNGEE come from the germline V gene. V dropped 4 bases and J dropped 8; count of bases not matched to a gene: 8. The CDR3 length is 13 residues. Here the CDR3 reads CASSSFGQAGYTF. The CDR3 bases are TGTGCCAGCAGCTCATTTGGACAGGCCGGCTACACCTTC. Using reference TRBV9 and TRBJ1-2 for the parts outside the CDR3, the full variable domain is DSGVTQTPKHLITATGQRVTLRCSPRSGDLSVYWYQQSLDQGLQFLIQYYNGEERAKGNILERFSAQQFPDLHSELNLSSLELGDSALYFCASSSFGQAGYTFGSGTRLTVV.

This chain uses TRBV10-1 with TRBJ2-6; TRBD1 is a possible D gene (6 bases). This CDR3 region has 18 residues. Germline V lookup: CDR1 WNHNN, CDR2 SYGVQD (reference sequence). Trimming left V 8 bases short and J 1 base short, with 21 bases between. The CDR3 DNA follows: TGCGCCAGCCGAGTGACCCCTCTACAGGGTTCTGGGGCCAACGTCCTGACTTTC. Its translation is CASRVTPLQGSGANVLTF.

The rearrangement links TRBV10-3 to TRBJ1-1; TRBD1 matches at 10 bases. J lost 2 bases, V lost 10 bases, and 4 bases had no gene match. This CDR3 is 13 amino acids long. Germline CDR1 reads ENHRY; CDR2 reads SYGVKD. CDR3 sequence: CATRTGGNTEAFF. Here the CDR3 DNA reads TGTGCCACGCGGACAGGGGGAAACACTGAAGCTTTCTTT.

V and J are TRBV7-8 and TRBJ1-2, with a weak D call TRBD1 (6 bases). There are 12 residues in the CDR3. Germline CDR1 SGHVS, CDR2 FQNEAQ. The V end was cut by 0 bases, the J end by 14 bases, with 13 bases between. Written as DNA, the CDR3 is TGTGCCAGCAGCTTAGCACAGGGCTCTGGAACCTTC. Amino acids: CASSLAQGSGTF.

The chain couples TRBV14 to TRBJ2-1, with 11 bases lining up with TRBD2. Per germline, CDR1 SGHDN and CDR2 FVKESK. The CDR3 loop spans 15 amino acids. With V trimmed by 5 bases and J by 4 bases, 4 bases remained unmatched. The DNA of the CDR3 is TGTGCCAGCAGCGCCGGGACTAGCGGATACAATGAGCAGTTCTTC. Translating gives CASSAGTSGYNEQFF.

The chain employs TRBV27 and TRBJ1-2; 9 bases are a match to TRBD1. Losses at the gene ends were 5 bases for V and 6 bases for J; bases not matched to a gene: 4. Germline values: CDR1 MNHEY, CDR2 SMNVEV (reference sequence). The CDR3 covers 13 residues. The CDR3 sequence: CASSLQGAHGYTF. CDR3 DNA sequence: TGTGCCAGCAGTCTACAGGGGGCGCATGGCTACACCTTC.

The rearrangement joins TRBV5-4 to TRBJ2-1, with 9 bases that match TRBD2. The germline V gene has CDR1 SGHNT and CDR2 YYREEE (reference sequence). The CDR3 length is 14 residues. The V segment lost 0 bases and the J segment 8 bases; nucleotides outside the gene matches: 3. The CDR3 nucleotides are TGTGCCAGCAGCTTGGGAGCGGGAGGCGATGAGCAGTTCTTC. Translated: CASSLGAGGDEQFF. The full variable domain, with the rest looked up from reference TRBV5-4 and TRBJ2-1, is ETGVTQSPTHLIKTRGQQVTLRCSSQSGHNTVSWYQQALGQGPQFIFQYYREEENGRGNFPPRFSGLQFPNYSSELNVNALELDDSALYLCASSLGAGGDEQFFGPGTRLTVL.

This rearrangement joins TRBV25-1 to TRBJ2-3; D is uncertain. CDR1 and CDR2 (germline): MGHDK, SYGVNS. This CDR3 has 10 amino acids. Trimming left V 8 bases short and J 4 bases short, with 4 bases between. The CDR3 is CASLSDTQYF. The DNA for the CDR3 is TGTGCCAGCCTTTCAGATACGCAGTATTTT.

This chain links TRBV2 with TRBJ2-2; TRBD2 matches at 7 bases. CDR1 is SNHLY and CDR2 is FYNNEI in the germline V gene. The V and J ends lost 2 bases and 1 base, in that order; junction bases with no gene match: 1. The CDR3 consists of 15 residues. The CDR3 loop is CASSEKRGNTGELFF. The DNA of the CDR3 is TGTGCCAGCAGTGAAAAGCGGGGGAACACCGGGGAGCTGTTTTTT.

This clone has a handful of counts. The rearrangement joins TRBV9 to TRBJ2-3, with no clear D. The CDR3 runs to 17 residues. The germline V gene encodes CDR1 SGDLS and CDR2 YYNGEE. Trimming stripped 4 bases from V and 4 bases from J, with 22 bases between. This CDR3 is CASSTPQAATESDTQYF. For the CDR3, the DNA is TGTGCCAGCAGCACCCCGCAGGCAGCCACAGAATCAGATACGCAGTATTTT.

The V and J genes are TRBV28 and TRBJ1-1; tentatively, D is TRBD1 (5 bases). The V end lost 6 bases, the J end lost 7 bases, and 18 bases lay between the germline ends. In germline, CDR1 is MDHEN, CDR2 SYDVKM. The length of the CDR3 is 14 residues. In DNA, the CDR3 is TGTGCCAGCAGCCCCCCCGACAGTTCATTTGAAGCTTTCTTT. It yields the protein CASSPPDSSFEAFF.

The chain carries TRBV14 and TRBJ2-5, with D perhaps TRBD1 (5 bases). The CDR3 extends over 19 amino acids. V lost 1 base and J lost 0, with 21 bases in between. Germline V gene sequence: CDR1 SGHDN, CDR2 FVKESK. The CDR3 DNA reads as TGTGCCAGCAGCCAAGTAGGGGCCCTGGCAGGGCTAGACCAAGAGACCCAGTACTTC. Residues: CASSQVGALAGLDQETQYF.

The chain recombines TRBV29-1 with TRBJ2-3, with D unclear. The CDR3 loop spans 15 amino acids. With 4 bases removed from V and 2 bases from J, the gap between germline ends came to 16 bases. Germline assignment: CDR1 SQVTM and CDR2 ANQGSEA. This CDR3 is CSVAETLVLTDTQYF. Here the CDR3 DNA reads TGCAGCGTTGCAGAAACTCTAGTCCTCACAGATACGCAGTATTTT.

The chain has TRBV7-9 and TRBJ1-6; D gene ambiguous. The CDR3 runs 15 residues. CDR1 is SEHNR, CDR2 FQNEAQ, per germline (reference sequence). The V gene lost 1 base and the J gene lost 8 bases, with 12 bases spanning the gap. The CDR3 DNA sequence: TGTGCCAGCAGCTTAGATCCGGGTTGGGATTCACCCCTCCACTTT. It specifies CASSLDPGWDSPLHF.

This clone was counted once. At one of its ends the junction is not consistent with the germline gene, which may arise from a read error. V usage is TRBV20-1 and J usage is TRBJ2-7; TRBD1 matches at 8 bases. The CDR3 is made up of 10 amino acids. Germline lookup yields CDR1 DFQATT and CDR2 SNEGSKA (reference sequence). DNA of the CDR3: TGCAGTGCTCAGACGACAGGGGACTCCTTC. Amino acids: CSAQTTGDSF.

In DNA, the CDR3 is TGTGCCAGCAGTGACGGCTTGGGGGAGCTGTTTTTT. This encodes CASSDGLGELFF. The V call is TRBV6-4, the J call TRBJ2-2; no reliable D call. The ends were cut back, 2 bases at V and 8 bases at J, with 6 bases in the middle. Germline CDR1 is MRHNA and CDR2 is SNTAGT. CDR3 size: 12 residues.

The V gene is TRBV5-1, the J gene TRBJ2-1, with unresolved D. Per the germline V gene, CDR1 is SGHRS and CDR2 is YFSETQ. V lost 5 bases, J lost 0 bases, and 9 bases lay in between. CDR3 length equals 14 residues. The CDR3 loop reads CASSSVSSYNEQFF. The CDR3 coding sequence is TGCGCCAGCAGTTCCGTCAGCTCCTACAATGAGCAGTTCTTC.

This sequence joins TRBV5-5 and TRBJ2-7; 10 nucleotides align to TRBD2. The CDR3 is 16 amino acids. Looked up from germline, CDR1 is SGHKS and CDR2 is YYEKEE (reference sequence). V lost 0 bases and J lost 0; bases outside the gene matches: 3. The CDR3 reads CASSLASGRASYEQYF. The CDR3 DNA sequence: TGTGCCAGCAGCTTGGCTAGCGGGAGAGCCTCCTACGAGCAGTACTTC. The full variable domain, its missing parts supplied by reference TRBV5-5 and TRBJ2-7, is DAGVTQSPTHLIKTRGQQVTLRCSPISGHKSVSWYQQVLGQGPQFIFQYYEKEERGRGNFPDRFSARQFPNYSSELNVNALLLGDSALYLCASSLASGRASYEQYFGPGTRLTVT.

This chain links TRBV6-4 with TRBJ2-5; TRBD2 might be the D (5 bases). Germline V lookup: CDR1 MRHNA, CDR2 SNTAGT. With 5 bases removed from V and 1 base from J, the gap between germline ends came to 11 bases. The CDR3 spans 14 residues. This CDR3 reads CASSPDGGQETQYF. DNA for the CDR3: TGTGCCAGCAGTCCCGACGGAGGCCAAGAGACCCAGTACTTC.

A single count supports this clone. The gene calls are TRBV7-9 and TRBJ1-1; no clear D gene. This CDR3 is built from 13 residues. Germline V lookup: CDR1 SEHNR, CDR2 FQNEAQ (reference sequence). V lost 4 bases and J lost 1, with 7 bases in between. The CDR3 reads CASSYGRNTEAFF. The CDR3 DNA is TGTGCCAGCAGCTACGGGAGGAACACTGAAGCTTTCTTT.

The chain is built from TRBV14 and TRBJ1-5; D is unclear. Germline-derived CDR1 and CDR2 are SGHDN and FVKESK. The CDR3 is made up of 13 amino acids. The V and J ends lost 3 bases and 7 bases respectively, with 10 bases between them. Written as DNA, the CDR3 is TGTGCCAGCAGCCATGGCGGAGAGCAGCCCCAGCATTTT. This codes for CASSHGGEQPQHF.

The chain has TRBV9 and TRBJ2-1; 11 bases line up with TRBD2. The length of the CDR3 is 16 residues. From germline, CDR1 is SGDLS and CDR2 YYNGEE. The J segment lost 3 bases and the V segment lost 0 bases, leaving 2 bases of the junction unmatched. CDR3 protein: CASSVAGTSGYNEQFF. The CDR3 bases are TGTGCCAGCAGCGTAGCTGGGACTAGCGGCTACAATGAGCAGTTCTTC.

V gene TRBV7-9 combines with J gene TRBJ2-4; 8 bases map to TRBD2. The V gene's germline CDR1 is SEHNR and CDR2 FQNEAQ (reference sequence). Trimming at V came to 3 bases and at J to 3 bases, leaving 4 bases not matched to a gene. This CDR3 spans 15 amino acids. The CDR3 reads CASSFEAGVKNIQYF. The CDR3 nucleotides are TGTGCCAGCAGCTTCGAAGCGGGAGTCAAAAACATTCAGTACTTC.

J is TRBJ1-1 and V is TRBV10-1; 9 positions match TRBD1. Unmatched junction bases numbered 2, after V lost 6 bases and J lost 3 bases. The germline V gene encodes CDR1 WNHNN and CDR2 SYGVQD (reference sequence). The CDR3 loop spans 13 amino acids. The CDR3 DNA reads TGCGCCAGCAGGCGGGACAGGGACACTGAAGCTTTCTTT. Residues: CASRRDRDTEAFF.